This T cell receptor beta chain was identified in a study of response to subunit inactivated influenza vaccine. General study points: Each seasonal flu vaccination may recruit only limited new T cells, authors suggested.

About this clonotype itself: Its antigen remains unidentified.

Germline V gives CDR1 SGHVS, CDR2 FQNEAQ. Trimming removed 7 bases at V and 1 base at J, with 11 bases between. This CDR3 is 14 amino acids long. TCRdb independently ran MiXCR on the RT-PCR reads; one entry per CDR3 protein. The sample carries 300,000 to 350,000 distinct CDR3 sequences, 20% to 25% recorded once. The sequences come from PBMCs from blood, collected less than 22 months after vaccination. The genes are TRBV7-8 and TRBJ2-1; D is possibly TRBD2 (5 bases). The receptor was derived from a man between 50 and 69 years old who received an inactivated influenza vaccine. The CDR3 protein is CASKAEPSYNEQFF. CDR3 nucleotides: TGTGCCAGCAAAGCGGAGCCTTCCTACAATGAGCAGTTCTTC.